The next 18 T cell receptor beta chains were all read from a single sample in a study of blood T cell repertoires in COVID-19. TCRdb's copy holds only in-frame clones and misses some; the assay was immunoSEQ multiplex PCR. The sample holds over 250,000 clones, 65% to 90% seen once. Sequenced sample: peripheral blood. The receptors were gathered from a human donor in a cohort sampled during active COVID-19.

The chain combines TRBV5-1 with TRBJ2-7; 11 nucleotides match TRBD1. The CDR3 has 18 amino acids. Trimming removed 2 bases from V and 2 bases from J; junction bases left unmatched: 12. CDR1 is SGHRS, CDR2 YFSETQ, per germline. DNA of the CDR3: TGCGCCAGCAGCTTCAACTCCGGACAGGGGGCCTCAACCTACGAGCAGTACTTC. Translation: CASSFNSGQGASTYEQYF.

This clone was seen a single time. The V gene is TRBV5-8, the J gene TRBJ2-1; TRBD2 agrees at 10 bases. Germline V lookup: CDR1 SGHTS, CDR2 YDEGEE. The trim removed 4 bases at V and 4 bases at J, leaving 8 bases unmatched. This CDR3 region has 16 residues. The CDR3 sequence: CASSLWTSGTYNEQFF. CDR3 in DNA: TGTGCCAGCAGCCTTTGGACTAGCGGTACATACAATGAGCAGTTCTTC. Drawing the rest from reference TRBV5-8 and TRBJ2-1, the complete variable domain is EAGVTQSPTHLIKTRGQQATLRCSPISGHTSVYWYQQALGLGLQFLLWYDEGEERNRGNFPPRFSGRQFPNYSSELNVNALELEDSALYLCASSLWTSGTYNEQFFGPGTRLTVL.

The chain is built from TRBV7-5 and TRBJ2-7; the table's D call of TRBD1 was not tested on the DNA. TRBV7-5 is described as a pseudogene. The CDR3 covers 14 residues. CDR3 sequence reads: CARSLGQPLYEQYF. DNA for the CDR3: TGTGCCAGAAGCTTGGGACAGCCCCTCTACGAGCAGTACTTC.

The chain links TRBV3-1 (or the pseudogene TRBV3-2) to TRBJ2-1; D is undetermined. The CDR3 has 15 residues. Between the trimmed V and J ends, which lost 1 base and 4 bases, there was a span of 11 bases. Germline assignment: CDR1 LGHDT and CDR2 YNNKEL (reference sequence). The chain's CDR3 is CASSQVLAGYNEQFF. The DNA for the CDR3 is TGTGCCAGCAGCCAAGTTTTGGCAGGATACAATGAGCAGTTCTTC.

V gene TRBV6-5 combines with J gene TRBJ1-2; D gene ambiguous. CDR3 length equals 13 residues. Germline CDR1 reads MNHEY; CDR2 reads SVGAGI. Trimming took 2 bases from V and 8 from J, leaving 12 bases between them. Here the CDR3 reads CASSYGSEWGYTF. The CDR3 DNA reads as TGTGCCAGCAGTTACGGCAGCGAATGGGGCTACACCTTC.

The chain uses TRBV10-3 and TRBJ1-1; D is undetermined. Germline CDR1 reads ENHRY; CDR2 reads SYGVKD. The CDR3 totals 15 residues. V lost 0 bases to trimming and J lost 0 bases, with 8 bases between them. CDR3 amino acids: CAISESGGMNTEAFF. The CDR3 bases are TGTGCCATCAGTGAGTCGGGAGGGATGAACACTGAAGCTTTCTTT.

This clone was seen many times. This chain connects TRBV6-5 to TRBJ1-2; no clear D. Germline CDR1 is MNHEY and CDR2 is SVGAGI. The length of the CDR3 is 15 residues. V lost 0 bases and J 7 bases, leaving 15 bases between the germline ends. CDR3 nucleotide sequence: TGTGCCAGCAGTTACTCCGGTTGGTCGGGTGGTGGCTACACCTTC. This codes for CASSYSGWSGGGYTF.

The V call is TRBV28, the J call TRBJ2-1; 10 positions match TRBD2. This CDR3 is 17 amino acids long. Losses at the gene ends were 3 bases for V and 7 bases for J; bases not matched to a gene: 12. Germline-derived CDR1 and CDR2 are MDHEN and SYDVKM. CDR3 in DNA: TGTGCCAGCAGTTTTTCGGCTTTAGCGGGAGGTGGGAATGAGCAGTTCTTC. Amino acid sequence: CASSFSALAGGGNEQFF.

This chain uses TRBV4-2 with TRBJ2-3; TRBD2 matches at 10 bases. Per the germline V gene, CDR1 is LGHNA and CDR2 is YNFKEQ. The CDR3 has 20 residues. V shed 0 bases, J shed 1 base, and the junction held 13 bases outside the gene matches. This chain's CDR3 is CASSQDPARGGTSGTDTQYF. The CDR3 bases are TGTGCCAGCAGCCAAGATCCCGCCCGCGGGGGGACTAGCGGCACAGATACGCAGTATTTT.

The chain has TRBV15 and TRBJ1-2; D gene unclear. V gave up 3 bases and J gave up 4 bases, with 21 bases separating them. This CDR3 is 17 amino acids long. Germline V gene lookup returns CDR1 LNHNV and CDR2 YYDKDF (reference sequence). CDR3 bases: TGTGCCACCAGCAGCGGCCCGGCAGACCTTGGGCCCTATGGCTACACCTTC. It codes for CATSSGPADLGPYGYTF.

V and J are TRBV6-5 and TRBJ2-7; possibly TRBD2 for D (5 bases). The V end was cut by 6 bases, the J end by 5 bases, with 14 bases between. The CDR3 contains 13 residues. Germline CDR1 MNHEY, CDR2 SVGAGI. For the CDR3, the DNA is TGTGCCAGCAGCCCGGGGTTCGGGAACGAGCAGTACTTC. Translation gives CASSPGFGNEQYF.

The J gene is TRBJ2-2, the V gene TRBV29-1; possible D gene TRBD1, 5 bases. The CDR3 spans 14 residues. Looked up from germline, CDR1 is SQVTM and CDR2 is ANQGSEA. V was pared by 7 bases and J by 5 bases, with 17 bases between. CDR3 coding DNA: TGCAGCGCGCGACAGTCCACATCTACCGGGGAGCTGTTTTTT. This translates into CSARQSTSTGELFF.

The chain has TRBV10-2 and TRBJ1-1; D is perhaps TRBD1 (5 bases). Trimming pared 6 bases from V and 6 bases from J, leaving 17 bases between. The CDR3 is made up of 14 amino acids. CDR1 is WSHSY and CDR2 is SAAADI in the germline V gene. The CDR3 bases are TGCGCCAGCAGAGTTCAGGGAAGTGGGGCTGAAGCTTTCTTT. The encoded protein is CASRVQGSGAEAFF.

This sequence joins TRBV3-1 (or the pseudogene TRBV3-2) and TRBJ2-7; 15 bases match TRBD2. This CDR3 is 14 amino acids long. Looked up from germline, CDR1 is LGHDT and CDR2 is YNNKEL (reference sequence). With V trimmed by 4 bases and J by 6 bases, 1 base remained unmatched. The CDR3 region is CASSRGLAGGEQYF. The CDR3 DNA follows: TGTGCCAGCAGCCGGGGACTAGCGGGAGGCGAGCAGTACTTC.

The genes are TRBV12-5 and TRBJ2-1; possibly TRBD2 for D (5 bases). The CDR3 runs 16 residues. Trimming took 5 bases from V and 0 from J, leaving 14 bases between them. Germline CDR1 LGHNT, CDR2 FRNRAP. CDR3 protein: CASGPPGIGSYNEQFF. In DNA, the CDR3 is TGTGCTAGTGGTCCGCCCGGGATAGGCTCCTACAATGAGCAGTTCTTC.

This chain uses TRBV7-9 with TRBJ2-2; possibly TRBD1 for D (7 bases). V was cut by 6 bases and J by 6 bases, with 11 bases left in between. CDR1 and CDR2 (germline): SEHNR, FQNEAQ (reference sequence). The CDR3 is 13 amino acids. The CDR3 loop reads CASREGASGELFF. CDR3 bases: TGTGCCAGCAGGGAGGGGGCGTCCGGGGAGCTGTTTTTT.

V is TRBV7-2 and J is TRBJ2-7; tentatively, D is TRBD2 (6 bases). Trimming stripped 5 bases from V and 5 bases from J, with 13 bases between. The length of the CDR3 is 13 residues. The germline gives CDR1 SGHTA, CDR2 FQGNSA. The CDR3 loop reads CASSHYPSDEQYF. Here the CDR3 DNA reads TGTGCCAGCAGCCACTACCCTAGCGACGAGCAGTACTTC.

The chain links TRBV18 to TRBJ1-1; TRBD1 agrees at 8 bases. This CDR3 is 15 amino acids long. Germline trimming cut 3 bases from V and 3 bases from J; bases unmatched to any gene: 6. CDR1 and CDR2 (germline): KGHSH, LQKENI. CDR3 protein: CASSPPGGQYTEAFF. The CDR3 DNA follows: TGTGCCAGCTCACCCCCAGGGGGCCAGTACACTGAAGCTTTCTTT.